These 10 T cell receptor beta chains originate from one sample sequenced in a study of cytomegalovirus exposure and HLA in healthy donors. This PCR relied on a set of 60 Vbeta primers and 13 Jbeta primers. Produced via immunoSEQ multiplex PCR; TCRdb's table is partial and in-frame only. The repertoire holds around 170,000 clones, with around 78% as singletons. The specimen was PBMCs. These receptors originate from a man between 18 and 35 years old in good health and CMV-seronegative.

This clone showed up just once. The chain joins TRBV27 to TRBJ1-5, with unresolved D. The V and J ends lost 6 bases and 3 bases respectively, with 9 bases between them. The CDR3 consists of 13 residues. The germline V gene has CDR1 MNHEY and CDR2 SMNVEV (reference sequence). Here the CDR3 reads CASRDGVNQPQHF. CDR3 sequence (DNA): TGTGCCAGCAGGGACGGGGTCAATCAGCCCCAGCATTTT.

This clone came up once. The genes are TRBV28 and TRBJ1-5, with 10 nucleotides matching TRBD1. Germline trimming cut 6 bases from V and 5 bases from J; bases unmatched to any gene: 13. The germline V gene has CDR1 MDHEN and CDR2 SYDVKM. The CDR3 is 17 amino acids. The CDR3 DNA follows: TGTGCCAGCAGGCGCGGGGGGACAGGGGATTGGTATCAGCCCCAGCATTTT. Translation: CASRRGGTGDWYQPQHF. Based on the CDR3 plus reference TRBV28 and TRBJ1-5, the full variable domain is DVKVTQSSRYLVKRTGEKVFLECVQDMDHENMFWYRQDPGLGLRLIYFSYDVKMKEKGDIPEGYSVSREKKERFSLILESASTNQTSMYLCASRRGGTGDWYQPQHFGDGTRLSIL.

The chain couples TRBV18 to TRBJ2-5; 7 positions match TRBD2. CDR1 and CDR2 (germline): KGHSH, LQKENI. V lost 2 bases to trimming and J lost 5 bases; unmatched junction nucleotides: 5. The CDR3 sequence is 14 residues long. DNA for the CDR3: TGTGCCAGCTCACCAAGTAGTAGCGGGGAGACCCAGTACTTC. Its translation is CASSPSSSGETQYF.

This chain connects TRBV28 to TRBJ1-1; D is unclear. This CDR3 region has 13 residues. Germline CDR1 and CDR2: MDHEN and SYDVKM. The germline V and J ends were trimmed by 2 bases and 5 bases, with 9 bases remaining between them. The CDR3 spells CASSLRAATEAFF. The CDR3 DNA reads TGTGCCAGCAGTTTAAGAGCGGCTACTGAAGCTTTCTTT.

In nucleotides, the CDR3 is TGTGCCAGTAGTATAAAGGGAGGTGGAGAGCAGTACTTC. Its protein product is CASSIKGGGEQYF. The chain carries TRBV19 and TRBJ2-7; maybe TRBD2 (6 bases). The V end lost 2 bases, the J end lost 7 bases, and 12 bases lay between the germline ends. Germline loops: CDR1 LNHDA, CDR2 SQIVND (reference sequence). CDR3 size: 13 residues.

V usage is TRBV5-1 and J usage is TRBJ2-3, with 8 bases matching TRBD1. Germline CDR1 SGHRS, CDR2 YFSETQ. This CDR3 region has 15 residues. Trimming took 0 bases from V and 5 from J; bases not matched to a gene: 5. CDR3 coding DNA: TGCGCCAGCAGCTTGGCGACCAGGGGGCAAGATACGCAGTATTTT. Its translation is CASSLATRGQDTQYF.

This clone has a handful of counts. The chain has TRBV28 and TRBJ2-2, with D hard to call. CDR3 length: 15 amino acids. V was pared by 4 bases and J by 5 bases, with 14 bases between. The germline V gene encodes CDR1 MDHEN and CDR2 SYDVKM. CDR3 sequence (DNA): TGTGCCAGCAGTTCCGACTCGTTCCAAACCGGGGAGCTGTTTTTT. It yields the protein CASSSDSFQTGELFF.

The chain links TRBV6-1 to TRBJ2-1; TRBD1 aligns across 8 bases. CDR1 and CDR2 from the germline V gene are MNHNS and SASEGT. Trimming cost V 5 bases and J 7 bases; bases outside gene matches: 7. The CDR3 totals 14 residues. Here the CDR3 reads CASSYRRQGNEQFF. CDR3 nucleotide sequence: TGTGCCAGCAGTTATCGGCGACAGGGGAATGAGCAGTTCTTC.

The chain links TRBV7-9 to TRBJ2-1, with 7 bases aligning to TRBD2. The J segment lost 2 bases and the V segment lost 3 bases, leaving 4 bases of the junction unmatched. Germline CDR1 is SEHNR and CDR2 is FQNEAQ (reference sequence). This CDR3 has 15 amino acids. CDR3 nucleotides: TGTGCCAGCAGCTTGGGACTACCCGCCTACAATGAGCAGTTCTTC. It yields the protein CASSLGLPAYNEQFF. Based on the CDR3 plus reference TRBV7-9 and TRBJ2-1, the full variable domain is DTGVSQNPRHKITKRGQNVTFRCDPISEHNRLYWYRQTLGQGPEFLTYFQNEAQLEKSRLLSDRFSAERPKGSFSTLEIQRTEQGDSAMYLCASSLGLPAYNEQFFGPGTRLTVL.

V and J are TRBV10-3 and TRBJ2-3; weak D call: TRBD1 (5 bases). The CDR3 totals 16 residues. Germline V CDR1 and CDR2: ENHRY, SYGVKD. V was trimmed by 3 bases and J by 4 bases, leaving 17 bases between them. As DNA, the CDR3 is TGTGCCATCAGTGAAGTCCTCCCTCAGGGTCCAGATACGCAGTATTTT. Amino acid sequence: CAISEVLPQGPDTQYF.